Each of the 6 T cell receptor beta chains below was sequenced from the same sample in a study of cytomegalovirus exposure and HLA in healthy donors. This PCR relied on a set of 60 Vbeta primers and 13 Jbeta primers. Method: immunoSEQ multiplex PCR; TCRdb's copy keeps in-frame clones and lacks some. The sample contains about 140,000 clones, around 57% of which appear only once. The sample comprised PBMCs. All receptors derive from a male donor in good health and CMV-seronegative.

The CDR3 is CASSLGQNSGEQYF. In DNA, the CDR3 is TGTGCCAGCAGCTTGGGACAGAATTCCGGCGAGCAGTACTTC. The V call is TRBV7-2, the J call TRBJ2-7, with 7 positions matching TRBD1. The CDR3 has 14 residues. The V segment lost 3 bases and the J segment 6 bases; nucleotides outside the gene matches: 8. Germline V gene lookup returns CDR1 SGHTA and CDR2 FQGNSA.

The chain carries TRBV9 and TRBJ1-2; tentative D call: TRBD1 (5 bases). The CDR3 length is 13 residues. Trimming cost V 2 bases and J 7 bases, with 12 bases left between them. The germline gives CDR1 SGDLS, CDR2 YYNGEE. CDR3 coding DNA: TGTGCCAGCAGCGTGGGGGGAAGGGGTGGCTACACCTTC. As protein: CASSVGGRGGYTF.

V is TRBV6-6 and J is TRBJ1-1; D not certain. Trimming stripped 0 bases from V and 11 bases from J, with 13 bases between. This CDR3 is built from 13 residues. Germline V CDR1 and CDR2: MNHNY, SVGAGI (reference sequence). CDR3 DNA: TGTGCCAGCAGTTACTCCCCTGGAGGGTTCGCTTTCTTT. This codes for CASSYSPGGFAFF.

This chain links TRBV29-1 with TRBJ1-2, with D perhaps TRBD1 (5 bases). V lost 6 bases, J lost 4 bases, and 21 bases lay in between. The CDR3 consists of 15 residues. Germline CDR1 is SQVTM and CDR2 is ANQGSEA. The DNA of the CDR3 is TGCAGCGTGGGGGACTTTTACCGGCGTGGCTATGGCTACACCTTC. Its protein is CSVGDFYRRGYGYTF.

The rearrangement links TRBV2 to TRBJ1-3, with 7 bases fitting TRBD1. This CDR3 has 16 amino acids. The germline V gene has CDR1 SNHLY and CDR2 FYNNEI. V dropped 6 bases and J dropped 0; count of bases not matched to a gene: 8. In DNA form, the CDR3 reads TGTGCCAGCAGCGACCAACGACAGGGCTCTGGAAACACCATATATTTT. Translation gives CASSDQRQGSGNTIYF. The full variable domain, in which reference TRBV2 and TRBJ1-3 provide the parts outside the CDR3, is EPEVTQTPSHQVTQMGQEVILRCVPISNHLYFYWYRQILGQKVEFLVSFYNNEISEKSEIFDDQFSVERPDGSNFTLKIRSTKLEDSAMYFCASSDQRQGSGNTIYFGEGSWLTVV.

The V call is TRBV28, the J call TRBJ1-1, with a weak D call TRBD1 (5 bases). Trimming cost V 6 bases and J 10 bases, with 15 bases left between them. Germline CDR1 and CDR2: MDHEN and SYDVKM. There are 12 residues in the CDR3. As DNA, the CDR3 is TGTGCCAGCAGCCCCAGTCGGGGGGGAGCTTTCTTT. This encodes CASSPSRGGAFF.